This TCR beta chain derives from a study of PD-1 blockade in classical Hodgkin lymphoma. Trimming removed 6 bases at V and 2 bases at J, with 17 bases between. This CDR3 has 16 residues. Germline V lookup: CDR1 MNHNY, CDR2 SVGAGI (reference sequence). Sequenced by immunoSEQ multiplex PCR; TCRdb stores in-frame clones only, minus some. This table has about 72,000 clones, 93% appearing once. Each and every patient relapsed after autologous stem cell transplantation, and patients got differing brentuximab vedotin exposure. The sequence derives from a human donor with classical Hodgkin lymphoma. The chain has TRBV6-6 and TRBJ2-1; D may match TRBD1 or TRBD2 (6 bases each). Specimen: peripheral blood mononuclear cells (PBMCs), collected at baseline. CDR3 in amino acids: CASSGGLDNAYNEQFF. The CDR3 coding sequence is TGTGCCAGCAGCGGGGGCCTGGACAACGCCTACAATGAGCAGTTCTTC.